This T cell receptor beta chain was retrieved from a study of cytomegalovirus exposure and HLA in healthy donors. Findings and caveats of the study: In a later analysis, TCR beta V- and J-gene trimming showed a link to a missense DCLRE1C variant.

In regard to this clone: Its antigen is not identified.

The PCR was carried out with 60 Vbeta primers and 13 Jbeta primers. Method: immunoSEQ multiplex PCR; TCRdb's copy keeps in-frame clones and lacks some. The repertoire includes roughly 100,000 clones, around 15% of them detected once, and about 0.8% sits in the top ten. The source material was PBMCs. This sequence was found in a female donor in good health and CMV-seronegative.

The CDR3 DNA reads as TGTGCCAGCATTTCGACTAGCGGGCCAGACGGGGAGCTGTTTTTT. Protein: CASISTSGPDGELFF. The rearrangement joins TRBV28 to TRBJ2-2; TRBD2 matches at 10 bases. This CDR3 contains 15 residues. With 7 bases clipped from V and 7 bases from J, the junction kept 9 bases outside the gene matches. Germline V gene data show CDR1 as MDHEN and CDR2 as SYDVKM.